This T cell receptor (beta chain) was retrieved from a study of T cells expressing NK-cell markers. Turning to the study itself: Researchers got TCR beta repertoires out of sorted CD3+CD56+NKG2C+, CD3+CD56+NKG2C- and CD3+CD56-NKG2C+ T cells. The study's findings and limits: Dominant NKG2C+ clonotype frequencies of roughly 1.0-7.5% of CD8+ T cells were measured in about 6 donors. These clonotypes also led the CD3+CD56-NKG2C+ fraction in a few donors.

Scientists made TCR beta cDNA using 5'RACE template switching with UMIs. TCRdb re-called the 5' RACE reads; every CDR3 protein appears as one record, without DNA. In all, the sample yields around 380,000 distinct CDR3 sequences. The CDR3 length is 16 residues. CDR1 is MGHRA, CDR2 YSYEKL, per germline. Turning to this clonotype: The antigen is not known.

V gene TRBV4-1 combines with J gene TRBJ2-1; TCRdb outputs TRBD2, but without DNA this stays unchecked. Sequencing input: blood T cells: a sorted CD56 or NKG2C T cell subset, CD4+ or CD8+ T cells, or bulk PBMC T cells (not recorded which). The receptor was isolated from a woman between 45 and 60 years old in good health. CDR3 amino acids: CASSQDRLAGYNEQFF.